This TCR beta chain was profiled in a study of blood T cell repertoires in COVID-19. Germline values: CDR1 SGHTA, CDR2 FQGNSA. Trimming stripped 1 base from V and 8 bases from J, with 8 bases between. The CDR3 sequence is 12 residues long. Profiled with immunoSEQ multiplex PCR; TCRdb holds only in-frame clones, not every one. The profile shows about 270,000 clones, 88% of them singletons. Cohort placement rested on clinical history that participants reported themselves. Input material: PBMCs or T cells enriched from blood (not recorded which). The chain is built from TRBV7-2 and TRBJ1-2; D uncertain. The clonotype originates from a woman aged 45-65 years who had recovered from COVID-19. In DNA form, the CDR3 reads TGTGCCAGCAGCTTAGATTTCGGGGGCTACACCTTC. Translation gives CASSLDFGGYTF.